The clone carrying this TCR beta chain has ten or more counts. Its antigen is currently unknown. The source of the sample is a study of T cells after yellow fever vaccination. Study-wide background: Fractions of limited cellularity were prepared by means of SMART-Seq v4 Ultra Low Input.

Notes on the study in general: Clones that expanded after primary vaccination mostly reappeared after the booster (nearly 98% CD4, around 87% CD8). Peaking on day 5 versus 15, the secondary response was faster but weaker.

TCRdb analysed the 5' RACE reads with MiXCR anew, one entry per CDR3 protein. The data contain 300,000 to 350,000 distinct CDR3 sequences, about 4% of them seen just once; the ten biggest clones take up about 24%. This sequence originates from a man aged 18 to 35 who received the YFV17D yellow fever vaccine. The sample in question was PBMCs, obtained 5 days after the yellow fever booster vaccination.

The CDR3 sequence is CASSLLGRGETQYF. DNA of the CDR3: TGTGCCAGCAGCTTACTTGGCAGGGGAGAGACCCAGTACTTC. V is TRBV7-9 and J is TRBJ2-5, with D perhaps matching TRBD1 (6 bases). V lost 2 bases to trimming and J lost 4 bases, with 11 bases between them. CDR3 length: 14 residues. CDR1 is SEHNR, CDR2 FQNEAQ, per germline (reference sequence). The full variable domain, rest sourced from reference TRBV7-9 and TRBJ2-5, is DTGVSQNPRHKITKRGQNVTFRCDPISEHNRLYWYRQTLGQGPEFLTYFQNEAQLEKSRLLSDRFSAERPKGSFSTLEIQRTEQGDSAMYLCASSLLGRGETQYFGPGTRLLVL.